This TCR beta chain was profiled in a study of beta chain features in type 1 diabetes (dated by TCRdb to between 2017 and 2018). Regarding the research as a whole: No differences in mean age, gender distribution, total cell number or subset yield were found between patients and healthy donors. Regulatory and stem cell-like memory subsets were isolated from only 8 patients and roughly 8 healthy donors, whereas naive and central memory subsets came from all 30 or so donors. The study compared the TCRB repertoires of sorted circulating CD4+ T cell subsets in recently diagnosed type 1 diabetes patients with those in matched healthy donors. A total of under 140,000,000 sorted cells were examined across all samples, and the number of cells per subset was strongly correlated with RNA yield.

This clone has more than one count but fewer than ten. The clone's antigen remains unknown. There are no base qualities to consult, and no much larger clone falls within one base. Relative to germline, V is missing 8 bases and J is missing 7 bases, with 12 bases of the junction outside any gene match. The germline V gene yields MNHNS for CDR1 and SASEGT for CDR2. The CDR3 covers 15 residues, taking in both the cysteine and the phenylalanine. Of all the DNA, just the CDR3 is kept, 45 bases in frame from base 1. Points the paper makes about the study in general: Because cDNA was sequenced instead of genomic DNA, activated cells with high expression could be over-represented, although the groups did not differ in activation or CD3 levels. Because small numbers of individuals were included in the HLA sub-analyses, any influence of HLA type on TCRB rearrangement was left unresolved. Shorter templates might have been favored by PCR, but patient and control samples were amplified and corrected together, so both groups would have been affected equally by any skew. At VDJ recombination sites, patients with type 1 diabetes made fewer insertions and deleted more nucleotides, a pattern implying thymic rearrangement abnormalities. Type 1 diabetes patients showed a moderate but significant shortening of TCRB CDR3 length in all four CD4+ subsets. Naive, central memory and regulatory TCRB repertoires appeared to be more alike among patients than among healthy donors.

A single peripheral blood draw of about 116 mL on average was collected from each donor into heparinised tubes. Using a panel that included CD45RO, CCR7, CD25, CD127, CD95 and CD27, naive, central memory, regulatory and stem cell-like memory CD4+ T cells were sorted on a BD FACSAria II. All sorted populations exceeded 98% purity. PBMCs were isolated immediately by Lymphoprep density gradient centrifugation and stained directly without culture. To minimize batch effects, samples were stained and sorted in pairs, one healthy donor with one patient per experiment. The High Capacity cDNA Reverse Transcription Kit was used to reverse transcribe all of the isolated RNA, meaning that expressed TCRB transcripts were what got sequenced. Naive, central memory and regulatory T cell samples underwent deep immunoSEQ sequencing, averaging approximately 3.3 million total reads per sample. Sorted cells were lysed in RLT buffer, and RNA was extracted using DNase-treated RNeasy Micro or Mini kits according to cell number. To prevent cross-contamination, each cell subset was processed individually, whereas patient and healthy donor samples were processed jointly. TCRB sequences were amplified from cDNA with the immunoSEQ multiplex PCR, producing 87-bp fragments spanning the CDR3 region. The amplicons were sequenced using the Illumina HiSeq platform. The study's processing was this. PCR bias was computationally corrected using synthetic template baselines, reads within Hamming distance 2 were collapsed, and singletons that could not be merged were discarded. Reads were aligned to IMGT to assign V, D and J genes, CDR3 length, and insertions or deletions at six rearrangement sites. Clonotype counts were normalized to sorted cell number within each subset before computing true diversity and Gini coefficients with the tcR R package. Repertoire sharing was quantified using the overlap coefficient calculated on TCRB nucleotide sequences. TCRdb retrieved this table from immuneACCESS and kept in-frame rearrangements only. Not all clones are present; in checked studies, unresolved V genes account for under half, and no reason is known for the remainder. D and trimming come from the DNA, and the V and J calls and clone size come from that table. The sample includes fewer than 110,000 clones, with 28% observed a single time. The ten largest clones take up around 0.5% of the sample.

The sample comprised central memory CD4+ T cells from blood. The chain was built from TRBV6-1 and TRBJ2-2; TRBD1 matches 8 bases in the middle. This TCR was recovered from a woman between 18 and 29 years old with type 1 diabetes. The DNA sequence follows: TGTGCCAGCGTAGGGAGGACAGGGCCGAACGGGGAGCTGTTTTTT. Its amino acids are CASVGRTGPNGELFF.